The 30 T cell receptor beta chains below all came from one sample that was sequenced in a study of cytomegalovirus exposure and HLA in healthy donors. 13 Jbeta primers and 60 Vbeta primers were used for the PCR. Sequencing used immunoSEQ multiplex PCR; TCRdb keeps in-frame clones, though not all of them. The sample shows about 160,000 clones, 70% to 80% of them seen only once. The material sequenced was PBMCs. All receptors derive from a human donor in good health.

This chain links TRBV10-3 with TRBJ2-7, with a weak D call TRBD2 (6 bases). The CDR3 spans 13 residues. V lost 3 bases, J lost 3 bases, and 9 bases lay in between. Germline V CDR1 and CDR2: ENHRY, SYGVKD. The CDR3 reads CAISEQDYYEQYF. In DNA form, the CDR3 reads TGTGCCATCAGTGAACAGGACTACTACGAGCAGTACTTC.

The chain joins TRBV5-1 to TRBJ2-5, with 8 bases identical to TRBD2. The germline CDR1 and CDR2 sequences are SGHRS and YFSETQ. V was pared by 4 bases and J by 2 bases, with 7 bases of the junction left unmatched. The CDR3 has 15 residues. CDR3 region: CASSRAAGAQETQYF. CDR3 in DNA: TGCGCCAGCAGCCGAGCAGCGGGAGCACAAGAGACCCAGTACTTC.

This chain links TRBV7-2 with TRBJ1-2; 8 bases map to TRBD1. With V trimmed by 4 bases and J by 6 bases, 10 bases remained unmatched. The CDR3 consists of 15 residues. Germline V lookup: CDR1 SGHTA, CDR2 FQGNSA. DNA for the CDR3: TGTGCCAGCAGCTCCCAGACAGGGGCTGTCGATGGCTACACCTTC. It specifies CASSSQTGAVDGYTF.

This chain joins TRBV19 and TRBJ2-5; D possibly corresponds to TRBD1 (5 bases). This CDR3 comprises 14 residues. The V gene lost 6 bases and the J gene lost 1 base, with 12 bases spanning the gap. Germline-derived CDR1 and CDR2 are LNHDA and SQIVND (reference sequence). The CDR3 loop is CASSDYRTQETQYF. The CDR3, as DNA: TGTGCCAGTAGCGATTACAGGACCCAAGAGACCCAGTACTTC.

The chain couples TRBV28 to TRBJ1-3; no reliable D call. The germline V gene has CDR1 MDHEN and CDR2 SYDVKM. Trimming removed 6 bases at V and 7 bases at J, with 13 bases between. This CDR3 contains 13 residues. This CDR3 reads CASSRLASNTIYF. CDR3 DNA sequence: TGTGCCAGCAGCCGGTTAGCGTCGAACACCATATATTTT.

CDR3 amino acids: CASSSRTPSGANTGELFF. The CDR3, as DNA: TGTGCCAGCAGCTCCCGAACGCCTAGCGGAGCGAACACCGGGGAGCTGTTTTTT. The rearrangement uses TRBV7-9 and TRBJ2-2, with 7 nucleotides matching TRBD2. The junction had 11 bases not matched to a gene; V was cut back by 4 bases and J by 0 bases. This CDR3 is 18 amino acids long. Germline V gene sequence: CDR1 SEHNR, CDR2 FQNEAQ (reference sequence).

This sequence joins TRBV6-6 and TRBJ1-1; 9 bases fit TRBD1. The CDR3 is 15 amino acids. V was pared by 4 bases and J by 6 bases, with 9 bases of the junction left unmatched. CDR1 and CDR2 (germline): MNHNY, SVGAGI (reference sequence). The CDR3 loop is CASSWPGQGLAEAFF. For the CDR3, the DNA is TGTGCCAGCAGTTGGCCGGGACAGGGACTTGCTGAAGCTTTCTTT.

This sequence joins TRBV5-1 and TRBJ2-1, with 9 bases matching TRBD2. CDR1 and CDR2 (germline): SGHRS, YFSETQ. The V gene end was trimmed by 4 bases and the J gene end by 10 bases; junction bases not matched to a gene: 12. This CDR3 spans 15 amino acids. For the CDR3, the DNA is TGCGCCAGCAGCACCCGAGGCGGGGGGGCATGGGAGCAGTTCTTC. Translating gives CASSTRGGGAWEQFF.

The CDR3 DNA follows: TGTGCCAGCAGTGAAGACAGGGCCCAAAGAGGATCACCCCTCCACTTT. Residues: CASSEDRAQRGSPLHF. The rearrangement links TRBV6-1 to TRBJ1-6, with D perhaps TRBD1 (6 bases). CDR1 and CDR2 (germline): MNHNS, SASEGT. This CDR3 is 16 amino acids long. The ends were cut back, 1 base at V and 10 bases at J, with 17 bases in the middle.

A word on this clone: Without the conserved terminal phenylalanine or tryptophan, this CDR3 likely stems from a read error. This chain links TRBV6-5 with TRBJ1-6, with a possible D match to TRBD1 (6 bases). CDR1 and CDR2 from the germline V gene are MNHEY and SVGAGI. V was trimmed by 6 bases and J by 12 bases, leaving 12 bases between them. This CDR3 spans 12 amino acids. The CDR3 nucleotides are TGTGCCAGCAGCAACACAGGGTTACCCCTCCACTCT. This encodes CASSNTGLPLHS.

The DNA of the CDR3 is TGTGCCAGCAGGATAAGCGGGGGCTTATTACCTGAAGCTTTCTTT. Its translation is CASRISGGLLPEAFF. The V and J genes are TRBV14 and TRBJ1-1, with D maybe TRBD1 (6 bases). V lost 6 bases and J lost 6, with 20 bases in between. Germline loops: CDR1 SGHDN, CDR2 FVKESK. CDR3 length: 15 amino acids.

This clone was seen a handful of times. The CDR3 loop reads CSVASRAGGYNEQFF. The DNA of the CDR3 is TGCAGCGTTGCGAGTAGAGCGGGAGGGTATAATGAGCAGTTCTTC. V is TRBV29-1 and J is TRBJ2-1; 10 positions agree with TRBD2. V shed 4 bases, J shed 7 bases, and the junction held 10 bases outside the gene matches. This CDR3 has 15 residues. Germline V gene sequence: CDR1 SQVTM, CDR2 ANQGSEA.

The chain joins TRBV30 to TRBJ1-2; no clear D gene. The CDR3 spans 14 residues. The V end lost 1 base, the J end lost 4 bases, and 13 bases lay between the germline ends. Germline V gene lookup returns CDR1 GTSNPN and CDR2 SVGIG (reference sequence). The CDR3 region has the DNA TGTGCCTGGAGTGGTGGAGGAGGTATCTATGGCTACACCTTC. As protein: CAWSGGGGIYGYTF.

The chain uses TRBV14 and TRBJ1-1; D is undetermined. This CDR3 contains 14 residues. The V and J ends lost 1 base and 1 base respectively, with 7 bases between them. Germline lookup yields CDR1 SGHDN and CDR2 FVKESK. The CDR3 DNA follows: TGTGCCAGCAGCCAAGTTGGAGGGAACACTGAAGCTTTCTTT. Translated, it gives CASSQVGGNTEAFF. Filled out from reference TRBV14 and TRBJ1-1, the complete variable domain reads EAGVTQFPSHSVIEKGQTVTLRCDPISGHDNLYWYRRVMGKEIKFLLHFVKESKQDESGMPNNRFLAERTGGTYSTLKVQPAELEDSGVYFCASSQVGGNTEAFFGQGTRLTVV.

The J gene is TRBJ2-7, the V gene TRBV5-4, with 7 positions matching TRBD2. The germline gives CDR1 SGHNT, CDR2 YYREEE (reference sequence). V lost 4 bases and J lost 2; bases outside the gene matches: 12. The CDR3 is made up of 16 amino acids. The CDR3 DNA sequence: TGTGCCAGCAGCACATCACCGCGGACTAGAACCTACGAGCAGTACTTC. This codes for CASSTSPRTRTYEQYF.

The gene calls are TRBV18 and TRBJ2-2; D gene uncertain. Germline assignment: CDR1 KGHSH and CDR2 LQKENI. This CDR3 spans 17 amino acids. V was shortened by 6 bases and J by 0 bases, with 17 bases between the two germline ends. The CDR3 nucleotides read TGTGCCAGCTCCCCTCTGGGCCAGCAGCCGAACACCGGGGAGCTGTTTTTT. Amino acids: CASSPLGQQPNTGELFF.

This rearrangement joins TRBV18 to TRBJ1-5; no firm D call. The germline V and J ends were trimmed by 0 bases and 2 bases, with 5 bases remaining between them. The CDR3 spans 14 residues. In germline, CDR1 is KGHSH, CDR2 LQKENI. The CDR3 nucleotides are TGTGCCAGCTCACCACCCGGGGGCAATCAGCCCCAGCATTTT. Protein product: CASSPPGGNQPQHF.

This clone was seen more than once but under ten times. The chain uses TRBV12-5 and TRBJ1-2, with 7 bases that match TRBD1. The germline V gene has CDR1 LGHNT and CDR2 FRNRAP. The CDR3 runs 14 residues. The J segment lost 0 bases and the V segment lost 5 bases, leaving 3 bases of the junction unmatched. CDR3 DNA sequence: TGTGCTAGTGGTACTGACAGGGCTAACTATGGCTACACCTTC. Encoded protein: CASGTDRANYGYTF.

The rearrangement links TRBV29-1 to TRBJ1-1; 9 nucleotides align to TRBD1. CDR3 length: 13 amino acids. V lost 4 bases and J lost 7; bases outside the gene matches: 7. CDR1 is SQVTM and CDR2 is ANQGSEA in the germline V gene. CDR3 DNA: TGCAGCGTTGTGACAGGGGGAGGGAATGAAGCTTTCTTT. Translating it yields CSVVTGGGNEAFF.

This clone was seen just once. The CDR3 reads CASSFSLRLEGMNTEAFF. The DNA for the CDR3 is TGCGCCAGCAGTTTCTCCCTTCGATTAGAGGGCATGAACACTGAAGCTTTCTTT. V and J are TRBV10-1 and TRBJ1-1; D uncertain. Germline V gene data show CDR1 as WNHNN and CDR2 as SYGVQD (reference sequence). The CDR3 has 18 amino acids. With 5 bases removed from V and 0 bases from J, the gap between germline ends came to 22 bases.

The chain links TRBV6-5 to TRBJ2-1, with 8 bases aligning to TRBD1. Germline CDR1 MNHEY, CDR2 SVGAGI. This CDR3 comprises 14 residues. J lost 5 bases, V lost 4 bases, and 4 bases had no gene match. CDR3 amino acids: CASSSGQANNEQFF. The CDR3 bases are TGTGCCAGCAGTTCGGGACAGGCTAACAATGAGCAGTTCTTC.

The V call is TRBV2, the J call TRBJ2-1, with TRBD2 matching over 7 bases. Germline CDR1 is SNHLY and CDR2 is FYNNEI. V shed 1 base and J 5 bases; nucleotides not matched to a gene: 8. This CDR3 is 16 amino acids long. Here the CDR3 DNA reads TGTGCCAGCAGTGAAGGGGGAGGGGCTCTAGACAATGAGCAGTTCTTC. Protein sequence: CASSEGGGALDNEQFF.

Regarding this clone: The junction departs from germline at one end; a sequencing error may be responsible. The chain links TRBV5-6 to TRBJ1-2; no reliable D call. The length of the CDR3 is 17 residues. The germline gives CDR1 SGHDT, CDR2 YYEEEE. DNA for the CDR3: TGTGCCAGCAGCTTGTTTAGGCCCGGGCGGGGAAACTATGGCTACCCCTTC. This gives the protein CASSLFRPGRGNYGYPF.

This clone occurred once. The chain employs TRBV7-9 and TRBJ2-7; 9 bases match TRBD1. This CDR3 has 18 residues. V was pared by 4 bases and J by 3 bases, with 16 bases of the junction left unmatched. The germline gives CDR1 SEHNR, CDR2 FQNEAQ (reference sequence). The DNA for the CDR3 is TGTGCCAGCAGCTGGCCGTGGGAAACAGGGGGCCGGGTCTACGAGCAGTACTTC. This translates into CASSWPWETGGRVYEQYF.

The chain is built from TRBV11-2 and TRBJ2-1; D not certain. V was cut by 5 bases and J by 0 bases, with 8 bases left in between. CDR3 size: 14 residues. From germline, CDR1 is SGHAT and CDR2 FQNNGV. CDR3 residues: CASSLVSSYNEQFF. CDR3 nucleotide sequence: TGTGCCAGCAGCCTTGTGAGCTCCTACAATGAGCAGTTCTTC.

CDR3 region: CASSSLAGWEFF. CDR3 nucleotide sequence: TGTGCCAGCAGTTCCCTAGCGGGATGGGAGTTCTTC. V and J are TRBV27 and TRBJ2-1; 9 bases map to TRBD2. V dropped 4 bases and J dropped 14; count of bases not matched to a gene: 6. CDR1 MNHEY and CDR2 SMNVEV come from the germline V gene (reference sequence). The CDR3 is 12 residues long.

This chain uses TRBV28 with TRBJ1-4; 10 bases are a match to TRBD1. The germline CDR1 and CDR2 sequences are MDHEN and SYDVKM. V lost 3 bases, J lost 8 bases, and 6 bases stayed unmatched. The CDR3 spans 15 residues. The CDR3 sequence is CASSFGTGVREKLFF. CDR3 nucleotides: TGTGCCAGCAGTTTTGGGACAGGGGTGAGGGAAAAACTGTTTTTT.

The chain carries TRBV19 and TRBJ2-2; D may be TRBD2 (5 bases). Germline V gene lookup returns CDR1 LNHDA and CDR2 SQIVND (reference sequence). V was clipped by 3 bases and J by 5 bases, with 10 bases between them. The CDR3 spans 14 residues. CDR3 in amino acids: CASSMEDGTGELFF. CDR3 coding DNA: TGTGCCAGTAGTATGGAGGATGGAACCGGGGAGCTGTTTTTT.

The chain combines TRBV19 with TRBJ2-3; D possibly corresponds to TRBD2 (5 bases). The germline V gene has CDR1 LNHDA and CDR2 SQIVND (reference sequence). V was shortened by 1 base and J by 2 bases, with 13 bases between the two germline ends. The CDR3 covers 16 residues. In DNA form, the CDR3 reads TGTGCCAGTAGTATAGTGGAAGGGAGCCCCACAGATACGCAGTATTTT. It translates to CASSIVEGSPTDTQYF.

The rearrangement uses TRBV7-9 and TRBJ1-5, with D hard to call. CDR3 length: 14 residues. Trimming shortened V by 1 base and J by 9 bases, and 13 bases separated the two germline ends. Germline V gives CDR1 SEHNR, CDR2 FQNEAQ (reference sequence). The CDR3 sequence is CASSLDGAPRPQHF. CDR3 bases: TGTGCCAGCAGCTTAGACGGTGCCCCTAGGCCCCAGCATTTT.